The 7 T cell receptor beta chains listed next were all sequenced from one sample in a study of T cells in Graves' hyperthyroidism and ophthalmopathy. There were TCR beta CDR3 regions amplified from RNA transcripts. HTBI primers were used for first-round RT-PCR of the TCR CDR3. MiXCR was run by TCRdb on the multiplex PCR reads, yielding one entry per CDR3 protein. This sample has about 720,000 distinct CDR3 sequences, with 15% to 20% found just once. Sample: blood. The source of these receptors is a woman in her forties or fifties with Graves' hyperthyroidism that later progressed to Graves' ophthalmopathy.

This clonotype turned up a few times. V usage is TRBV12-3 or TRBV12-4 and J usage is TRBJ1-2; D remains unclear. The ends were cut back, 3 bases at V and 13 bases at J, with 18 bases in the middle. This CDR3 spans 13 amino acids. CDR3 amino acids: CASSFRALTQGTF. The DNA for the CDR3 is TGTGCCAGCAGTTTTAGGGCACTCACTCAAGGCACCTTC.

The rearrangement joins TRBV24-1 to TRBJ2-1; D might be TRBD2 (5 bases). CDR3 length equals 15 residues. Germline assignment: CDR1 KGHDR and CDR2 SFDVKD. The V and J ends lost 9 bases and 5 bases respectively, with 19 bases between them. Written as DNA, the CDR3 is TGTGCCACCGGGCCTACTCGGGGAGAGGACAATGAGCAGTTCTTC. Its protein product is CATGPTRGEDNEQFF.

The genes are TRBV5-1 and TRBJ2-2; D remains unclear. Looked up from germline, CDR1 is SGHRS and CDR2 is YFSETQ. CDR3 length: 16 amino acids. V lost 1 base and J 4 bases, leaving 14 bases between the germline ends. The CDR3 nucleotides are TGCGCCAGCAGCTTGAGCCCCCAATGGGGCACCGGGGAGCTGTTTTTT. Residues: CASSLSPQWGTGELFF. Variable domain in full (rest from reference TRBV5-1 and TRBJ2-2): KAGVTQTPRYLIKTRGQQVTLSCSPISGHRSVSWYQQTPGQGLQFLFEYFSETQRNKGNFPGRFSGRQFSNSRSEMNVSTLELGDSALYLCASSLSPQWGTGELFFGEGSRLTVL.

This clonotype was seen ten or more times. The CDR3 DNA is TGCGCCAGCAGCTCGGGACAGGGGGCCGCCGGGGAGCTGTTTTTT. It translates to CASSSGQGAAGELFF. The J gene is TRBJ2-2, the V gene TRBV5-1; TRBD1 aligns across 12 bases. The CDR3 consists of 15 residues. Germline CDR1 and CDR2: SGHRS and YFSETQ. Unmatched junction bases numbered 3, after V lost 3 bases and J lost 6 bases.

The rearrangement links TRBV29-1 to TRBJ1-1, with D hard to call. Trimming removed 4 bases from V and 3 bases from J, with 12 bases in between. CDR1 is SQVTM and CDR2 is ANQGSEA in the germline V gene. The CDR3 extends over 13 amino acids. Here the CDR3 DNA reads TGCAGCGTTGGAAGGGAGTCGGACACTGAAGCTTTCTTT. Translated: CSVGRESDTEAFF.

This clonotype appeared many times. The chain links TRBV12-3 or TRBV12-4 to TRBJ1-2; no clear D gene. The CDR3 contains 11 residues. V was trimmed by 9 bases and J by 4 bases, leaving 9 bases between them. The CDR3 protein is CASSAIYGYTF. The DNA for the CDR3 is TGTGCCAGTTCCGCAATCTATGGCTACACCTTC.

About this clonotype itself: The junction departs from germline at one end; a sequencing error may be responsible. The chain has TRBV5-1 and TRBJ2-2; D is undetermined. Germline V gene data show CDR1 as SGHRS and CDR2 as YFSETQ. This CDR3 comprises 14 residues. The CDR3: CGSSLVPGTGELFF. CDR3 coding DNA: TGCGGCAGCAGCTTGGTTCCAGGCACCGGGGAGCTGTTTTTT.